A selection of T cell receptor beta chains follows, all from one sample in a study of T-cell memory formation after mild COVID-19. One entry per CDR3 protein results from TCRdb running MiXCR on the 5' RACE reads. The sample has about 110,000 distinct CDR3 sequences, around 14% seen once. The sequencing sample was made of PBMCs or a T cell subset sorted from them (not recorded which). These receptors were obtained from a man between 18 and 29 years old who had mild COVID-19 (a few samples of this study predate the infection). Cell type and time point are not known. The CDR3 runs from the conserved cysteine through the conserved F or W. Fields, in order: J gene, V gene, clone size, D gene, CDR3 DNA, CDR3 protein. A D gene is named only where the DNA matches it firmly. Clone size is shown for a subset of rows, as once, few, many or a class of expanded clone.

J gene: TRBJ1-1
V gene: TRBV4-3
clone size: few
D gene: TRBD1
CDR3 DNA: TGCGCCAGCAGCCTATACCGGGACAGGGACACTGAAGCTTTCTTT
CDR3 protein: CASSLYRDRDTEAFF

J gene: TRBJ2-1
V gene: TRBV7-9
clone size: many
D gene: -
CDR3 DNA: TGTGCCAGCAGGGGAACGGGTTGGGGGGCTCTCTACAATGAGCAGTTCTTC
CDR3 protein: CASRGTGWGALYNEQFF

J gene: TRBJ2-1
V gene: TRBV4-1
clone size: -
D gene: -
CDR3 DNA: TGCGCCAGCAGCCAAGGCCAGGGCTATGAGCAGTTCTTC
CDR3 protein: CASSQGQGYEQFF

J gene: TRBJ2-4
V gene: TRBV10-3
clone size: few
D gene: TRBD1
CDR3 DNA: TGTGCCGTCCGGGACAGGGTGATTGCGGTGGCCAAAAACATTCAGTACTTC
CDR3 protein: CAVRDRVIAVAKNIQYF

J gene: TRBJ2-1
V gene: TRBV7-9
clone size: -
D gene: -
CDR3 DNA: TGTGCCAGCAGCTTTACTCGTGGGTCGACCTACAATGAGCAGTTCTTC
CDR3 protein: CASSFTRGSTYNEQFF

J gene: TRBJ1-5
V gene: TRBV9
clone size: few
D gene: -
CDR3 DNA: TGTGCCAGCAGCGTAGGGTTCGGTCAGCCCCAGCATTTT
CDR3 protein: CASSVGFGQPQHF

J gene: TRBJ2-5
V gene: TRBV12-3/TRBV12-4
clone size: -
D gene: -
CDR3 DNA: TGTGCCAGCAGTTTCGGCGGCCTCGGGGCCCAGTACTTC
CDR3 protein: CASSFGGLGAQYF

J gene: TRBJ2-1
V gene: TRBV6-5
clone size: -
D gene: -
CDR3 DNA: TGTGCCAGCAGTTACGTAGGGGCCGGCAATGAGCAGTTCTTC
CDR3 protein: CASSYVGAGNEQFF

J gene: TRBJ2-2
V gene: TRBV4-3
clone size: few
D gene: TRBD2
CDR3 DNA: TGCGCCAGCAGCCAAACCGGACTAGCGGGGGGACTCACCGGGGAGCTGTTTTTT
CDR3 protein: CASSQTGLAGGLTGELFF

J gene: TRBJ2-1
V gene: TRBV20-1
clone size: many
D gene: TRBD1
CDR3 DNA: TGCAGTGCTGCGGGACAGGGATTCAATGAGCAGTTCTTC
CDR3 protein: CSAAGQGFNEQFF

J gene: TRBJ2-1
V gene: TRBV5-1
clone size: -
D gene: -
CDR3 DNA: TGCGCCAGCAGCTTATACAGGGCGAGCTCCTACAATGAGCAGTTCTTC
CDR3 protein: CASSLYRASSYNEQFF

J gene: TRBJ1-2
V gene: TRBV4-1
clone size: -
D gene: -
CDR3 DNA: TGCGCCAGCAGCCAAGTGAGCGAAGCTAACTATGGCTACACCTTC
CDR3 protein: CASSQVSEANYGYTF

J gene: TRBJ2-3
V gene: TRBV5-6
clone size: many
D gene: TRBD2
CDR3 DNA: TGTGCCAGCAGCTCTCGGGGGGGCTCGACAGATACGCAGTATTTT
CDR3 protein: CASSSRGGSTDTQYF

J gene: TRBJ1-3
V gene: TRBV14
clone size: -
D gene: -
CDR3 DNA: TGTGCCAGCAGCCAAGAGATCGGGACACTGTTGCGGAACACCATATATTTT
CDR3 protein: CASSQEIGTLLRNTIYF

J gene: TRBJ2-1
V gene: TRBV4-3
clone size: -
D gene: -
CDR3 DNA: TGCGCCAGCAGCCAAGATTGGAGTCAGAGGGGCCATGAGCAGTTCTTC
CDR3 protein: CASSQDWSQRGHEQFF

J gene: TRBJ2-7
V gene: TRBV20-1
clone size: -
D gene: TRBD1
CDR3 DNA: TGCAGTGGACTGAACCGGGACAGGTGGTCCTACGAGCAGTACTTC
CDR3 protein: CSGLNRDRWSYEQYF

J gene: TRBJ2-7
V gene: TRBV6-6
clone size: few
D gene: TRBD1
CDR3 DNA: TGTGCCAGCCAGGGGGACGAGCAGTACTTC
CDR3 protein: CASQGDEQYF

J gene: TRBJ2-1
V gene: TRBV6-5
clone size: -
D gene: -
CDR3 DNA: TGTGCCAGCAGTCAGACAGGCCGGGGGGAGTTCTTC
CDR3 protein: CASSQTGRGEFF

J gene: TRBJ2-2
V gene: TRBV7-6
clone size: few
D gene: TRBD2
CDR3 DNA: TGTGCCAGCAGCTTAGAGCCTAGCGGGGGGCGGAACACCGGGGAGCTGTTTTTT
CDR3 protein: CASSLEPSGGRNTGELFF

J gene: TRBJ1-1
V gene: TRBV7-6
clone size: -
D gene: -
CDR3 DNA: TGTGCCAGCAGCTTAGAACGCAGAGGGACTGAAGCTTTCTTT
CDR3 protein: CASSLERRGTEAFF

J gene: TRBJ2-7
V gene: TRBV27
clone size: -
D gene: TRBD1
CDR3 DNA: TGTGCCAGCAGTTGGACAGGGGCAGGTGAGCAGTACTTC
CDR3 protein: CASSWTGAGEQYF

J gene: TRBJ1-2
V gene: TRBV5-3
clone size: -
D gene: -
CDR3 DNA: TGTGCCAGAAGCTTAGGACCCCTACACACCAACTATGGCTACACCTTC
CDR3 protein: CARSLGPLHTNYGYTF

J gene: TRBJ2-7
V gene: TRBV19
clone size: few
D gene: -
CDR3 DNA: TGTGCCAGTAGTCGCCTCCAACAGGGACCGTTCTACGAGCAGTACTTC
CDR3 protein: CASSRLQQGPFYEQYF

J gene: TRBJ2-3
V gene: TRBV7-2
clone size: -
D gene: -
CDR3 DNA: TGTGCCAGCAGCTTAGGGACATTGAACACAGATACGCAGTATTTT
CDR3 protein: CASSLGTLNTDTQYF

J gene: TRBJ2-7
V gene: TRBV29-1
clone size: few
D gene: -
CDR3 DNA: TGCAGCGGGGGCTGGTTGTACGAGCAGTACTTC
CDR3 protein: CSGGWLYEQYF

J gene: TRBJ2-2
V gene: TRBV7-3
clone size: few
D gene: TRBD2
CDR3 DNA: TGTGCCAGCAGCAAAACCGGGACTAGCGGCGGGGAGCTGTTTTTT
CDR3 protein: CASSKTGTSGGELFF

J gene: TRBJ2-3
V gene: TRBV7-9
clone size: -
D gene: -
CDR3 DNA: TGTGCCAGCAGCTCGCTTCTGGACAGCTACACAGATACGCAGTATTTT
CDR3 protein: CASSSLLDSYTDTQYF

J gene: TRBJ2-1
V gene: TRBV9
clone size: -
D gene: TRBD2
CDR3 DNA: TGTGCCAGCAGCGCTGGGACTAGCGGGGGGTACAACAATGAGCAGTTCTTC
CDR3 protein: CASSAGTSGGYNNEQFF

J gene: TRBJ2-4
V gene: TRBV28
clone size: few
D gene: TRBD2
CDR3 DNA: TGTGCCAGCACCAAAAGACTAGCGAAAAACATTCAGTACTTC
CDR3 protein: CASTKRLAKNIQYF

J gene: TRBJ2-3
V gene: TRBV6-6
clone size: -
D gene: TRBD2
CDR3 DNA: TGTGCCAGCAGTCAAAGCGGGATCTCCACAGATACGCAGTATTTT
CDR3 protein: CASSQSGISTDTQYF

J gene: TRBJ1-6
V gene: TRBV6-5
clone size: -
D gene: TRBD1
CDR3 DNA: TGTGCCAGCAGTTACTCGGCGACCCGGACAGGGGTAAATTCACCCCTCCACTTT
CDR3 protein: CASSYSATRTGVNSPLHF

J gene: TRBJ2-7
V gene: TRBV7-9
clone size: few
D gene: TRBD2
CDR3 DNA: TGTGCCAGCAGCCCCTCGGTGGCGCGGGGGGCCTACGAGCAGTACTTC
CDR3 protein: CASSPSVARGAYEQYF

J gene: TRBJ2-5
V gene: TRBV6-2/TRBV6-3
clone size: -
D gene: -
CDR3 DNA: TGTGCCAGCAGTTACGGACTGGCATGGACCCAGTACTTC
CDR3 protein: CASSYGLAWTQYF

J gene: TRBJ2-3
V gene: TRBV12-3/TRBV12-4
clone size: few
D gene: -
CDR3 DNA: TGTGCCAGCAGTTCCGATACGCAGTATTTT
CDR3 protein: CASSSDTQYF

J gene: TRBJ2-7
V gene: TRBV7-8
clone size: few
D gene: TRBD1
CDR3 DNA: TGTGCCAGCAGCTTACCGGACAGGATTTACGAGCAGTACTTC
CDR3 protein: CASSLPDRIYEQYF

J gene: TRBJ2-2
V gene: TRBV12-3/TRBV12-4
clone size: few
D gene: -
CDR3 DNA: TGTGCCAGCACCCCGGGACAAAACACCGGGGAGCTGTTTTTT
CDR3 protein: CASTPGQNTGELFF

J gene: TRBJ1-2
V gene: TRBV5-6
clone size: many
D gene: TRBD1
CDR3 DNA: TGTGCCAGCAGCTTGCCGGGACAGTTAACCTATGGCTACACCTTC
CDR3 protein: CASSLPGQLTYGYTF

J gene: TRBJ1-2
V gene: TRBV6-2/TRBV6-3
clone size: few
D gene: TRBD1
CDR3 DNA: TGTGCCAGCAGTTACCCGGACAGGGGTTATGATGGCTACACCTTC
CDR3 protein: CASSYPDRGYDGYTF

J gene: TRBJ1-1
V gene: TRBV27
clone size: -
D gene: -
CDR3 DNA: TGTGCCAGCAGCCCAGAGATGGGGTCTGTCCATGGGGCTTTCTTT
CDR3 protein: CASSPEMGSVHGAFF

J gene: TRBJ2-7
V gene: TRBV15
clone size: few
D gene: -
CDR3 DNA: TGTGCCACCAGCAGTGATGGTCCCGAGCAGTACTTC
CDR3 protein: CATSSDGPEQYF

J gene: TRBJ2-1
V gene: TRBV7-2
clone size: few
D gene: TRBD1
CDR3 DNA: TGTGCCAGCAGCCCCTTTACAGGGGGTGACAATGAGCAGTTCTTC
CDR3 protein: CASSPFTGGDNEQFF

J gene: TRBJ2-1
V gene: TRBV7-9
clone size: few
D gene: -
CDR3 DNA: TGTGCCAGCAGCAATGACATTGAGCAGTTCTTC
CDR3 protein: CASSNDIEQFF

J gene: TRBJ2-7
V gene: TRBV7-6
clone size: -
D gene: -
CDR3 DNA: TGTGCCAGCAGCTTATTGATAGGGAGTACCTACGAGCAGTACTTC
CDR3 protein: CASSLLIGSTYEQYF

J gene: TRBJ1-2
V gene: TRBV5-6
clone size: few
D gene: -
CDR3 DNA: TGTGCCAGCAGCACAGACAGCCTTGGCTACACCTTC
CDR3 protein: CASSTDSLGYTF

J gene: TRBJ2-1
V gene: TRBV4-1
clone size: -
D gene: -
CDR3 DNA: TGCGCCAGCAGCCAAGATTCAGGGGTGGCATACAATGAGCAGTTCTTC
CDR3 protein: CASSQDSGVAYNEQFF